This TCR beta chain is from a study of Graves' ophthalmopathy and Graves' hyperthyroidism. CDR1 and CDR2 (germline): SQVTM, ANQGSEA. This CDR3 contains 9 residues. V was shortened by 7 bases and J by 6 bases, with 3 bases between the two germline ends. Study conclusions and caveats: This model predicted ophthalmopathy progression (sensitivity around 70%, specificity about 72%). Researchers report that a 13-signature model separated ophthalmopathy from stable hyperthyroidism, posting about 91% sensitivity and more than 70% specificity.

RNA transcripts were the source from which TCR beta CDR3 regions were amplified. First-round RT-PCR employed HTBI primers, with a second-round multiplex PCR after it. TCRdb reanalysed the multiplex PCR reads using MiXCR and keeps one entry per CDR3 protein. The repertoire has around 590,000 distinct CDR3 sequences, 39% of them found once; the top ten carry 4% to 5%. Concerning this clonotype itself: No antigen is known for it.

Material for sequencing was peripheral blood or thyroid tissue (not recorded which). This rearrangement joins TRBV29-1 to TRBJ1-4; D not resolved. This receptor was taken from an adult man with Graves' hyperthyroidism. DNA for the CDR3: TGCAGCGGGGATGAAAAACTGTTTTTT. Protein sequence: CSGDEKLFF.